Listed here is a single TCR beta chain. This CDR3 region has 12 residues. Looked up from germline, CDR1 is SQVTM and CDR2 is ANQGSEA. Sorting was done in triplicate for each CD8+ T cell subset (roughly 300,000 cells each). This sample is part of a study of CXCR3-negative and CXCR3-positive naive CD8 T cells. UMI-labeled 5' RACE TRB cDNA libraries were prepared from the cells. TCRdb re-analyzed the 5' RACE reads; it lists each CDR3 protein once, without DNA. The specimen's table records about 130,000 distinct CDR3 sequences. The chain joins TRBV29-1 to TRBJ2-7; the TRBD1 assignment by TCRdb is unverifiable without DNA. This sequence was found in a human donor in good health. Some clones in this sample may be carry-over from other donors' samples. Sequencing was performed on naive CXCR3- CD8+ T cells from blood. Subset specified: CD45RO-CCR7+CD27+CD95- naive CD8+ T cells lacking CXCR3 (TNR3-). CDR3: CSTRTGSYEQYF.